The 32 T cell receptor beta chains below all came from one sample that was sequenced in a study of cytomegalovirus exposure and HLA in healthy donors. In the PCR, 60 Vbeta and 13 Jbeta primers were used. Clones were read by immunoSEQ multiplex PCR, and TCRdb kept only the in-frame ones, dropping some. Of some 140,000 clones in the sample, about 76% were seen once. Material for sequencing was PBMCs. The receptor source for this set is a woman in her thirties or forties in good health and CMV-seronegative.

The chain couples TRBV27 to TRBJ1-2; 8 bases agree with TRBD1. Looked up from germline, CDR1 is MNHEY and CDR2 is SMNVEV (reference sequence). The V and J ends lost 4 bases and 3 bases, in that order; junction bases with no gene match: 16. The CDR3 length is 18 residues. This CDR3 is CASSSTPYGQGEHYGYTF. The CDR3 nucleotides are TGTGCCAGCAGTTCAACCCCCTACGGACAGGGTGAGCACTATGGCTACACCTTC.

Only a few counts were recorded for this clone. The V call is TRBV5-6, the J call TRBJ1-5; D is possibly TRBD1 (5 bases). There are 14 residues in the CDR3. The V end lost 0 bases, the J end lost 8 bases, and 12 bases lay between the germline ends. Germline values: CDR1 SGHDT, CDR2 YYEEEE. DNA for the CDR3: TGTGCCAGCAGCTTGGGGACACGGGTCGAGCCCCAGCATTTT. It encodes CASSLGTRVEPQHF.

The chain recombines TRBV10-3 with TRBJ1-5; D gene uncertain. V was shortened by 3 bases and J by 4 bases, with 10 bases between the two germline ends. CDR3 length equals 14 residues. The germline CDR1 and CDR2 sequences are ENHRY and SYGVKD. CDR3 nucleotides: TGTGCCATCAGTGATAGAACAGATAATCAGCCCCAGCATTTT. Its translation: CAISDRTDNQPQHF.

The chain uses TRBV28 and TRBJ1-6, with no clear D. Germline assignment: CDR1 MDHEN and CDR2 SYDVKM. V was shortened by 3 bases and J by 0 bases, with 9 bases between the two germline ends. The CDR3 covers 16 residues. CDR3 sequence reads: CASSFWLSSYNSPLHF. The CDR3 DNA is TGTGCCAGCAGTTTCTGGTTGAGCTCCTATAATTCACCCCTCCACTTT.

Comments on this clone: The junction does not match germline at one end; this may be a read error. The chain uses TRBV27 and TRBJ2-7; tentatively, D is TRBD1 (6 bases). This CDR3 is built from 15 residues. Germline V gives CDR1 MNHEY, CDR2 SMNVEV (reference sequence). CDR3 amino acids: CASSRGGQYTYGQYF. CDR3 nucleotide sequence: TGTGCCAGCAGTCGAGGAGGACAGTATACCTACGGGCAGTACTTC.

This chain connects TRBV28 to TRBJ1-2; TRBD1 matches 10 bases. This CDR3 region has 17 residues. Germline values: CDR1 MDHEN, CDR2 SYDVKM. V gave up 5 bases and J gave up 1 base; unmatched junction bases: 10. CDR3 region: CASSHRQGALYNYGYTF. The CDR3 bases are TGTGCCAGCAGTCACCGACAGGGGGCTCTCTATAACTATGGCTACACCTTC.

The CDR3 is CAISARGTNEKLFF. CDR3 nucleotide sequence: TGTGCCATCAGTGCGCGGGGGACTAATGAAAAACTGTTTTTT. This chain links TRBV10-3 with TRBJ1-4; maybe TRBD1 (5 bases). The CDR3 contains 14 residues. Germline assignment: CDR1 ENHRY and CDR2 SYGVKD. The V gene lost 4 bases and the J gene lost 2 bases, with 8 bases spanning the gap.

The table lists this clone with many counts. J is TRBJ1-1 and V is TRBV20-1, with D perhaps matching TRBD1 (5 bases). Trimming stripped 8 bases from V and 7 bases from J, with 14 bases between. Germline values: CDR1 DFQATT, CDR2 SNEGSKA (reference sequence). This CDR3 is built from 11 residues. CDR3 sequence reads: CSPTGESEAFF. The CDR3 bases are TGCAGTCCTACGGGGGAGAGTGAAGCTTTCTTT.

This clone was recorded a few times. The chain has TRBV7-2 and TRBJ2-3; TRBD2 matches 9 bases. Germline V CDR1 and CDR2: SGHTA, FQGNSA. The CDR3 consists of 16 residues. The junction had 10 bases not matched to a gene; V was cut back by 5 bases and J by 4 bases. The CDR3 nucleotides are TGTGCCAGCAGCCCGTGGACTAGCGCCTACCCAGATACGCAGTATTTT. Translation gives CASSPWTSAYPDTQYF. Based on the CDR3 plus reference TRBV7-2 and TRBJ2-3, the full variable domain is GAGVSQSPSNKVTEKGKDVELRCDPISGHTALYWYRQSLGQGLEFLIYFQGNSAPDKSGLPSDRFSAERTGGSVSTLTIQRTQQEDSAVYLCASSPWTSAYPDTQYFGPGTRLTVL.

The DNA of the CDR3 is TGTGCCAGCTTCCGTTCGGGGTCTGGAAACACCATATATTTT. Translating gives CASFRSGSGNTIYF. The rearrangement joins TRBV6-1 to TRBJ1-3; D remains unclear. V was trimmed by 8 bases and J by 1 base, leaving 12 bases between them. The CDR3 loop spans 14 amino acids. The germline V gene has CDR1 MNHNS and CDR2 SASEGT.

The chain employs TRBV2 and TRBJ1-2; 7 bases fit TRBD1. The CDR3 is made up of 12 amino acids. Trimming at V came to 9 bases and at J to 8 bases, leaving 9 bases not matched to a gene. CDR1 is SNHLY and CDR2 is FYNNEI in the germline V gene. The CDR3 DNA sequence: TGTGCCAGTTTGTCGACAGGGAGGGGCTACACCTTC. Translating it yields CASLSTGRGYTF.

The chain is built from TRBV10-3 and TRBJ1-2; 9 nucleotides line up with TRBD1. The V gene end was trimmed by 10 bases and the J gene end by 6 bases; junction bases not matched to a gene: 6. CDR1 ENHRY and CDR2 SYGVKD come from the germline V gene. The CDR3 extends over 12 amino acids. The CDR3 is CATSQGADGYTF. CDR3 in DNA: TGTGCCACTTCACAGGGGGCGGATGGCTACACCTTC.

A few counts support this clone. Other DNA sequences within the sample encode an identical CDR3. The genes are TRBV5-1 and TRBJ1-1; D might be TRBD1 (6 bases). V gave up 0 bases and J gave up 3 bases, with 6 bases separating them. This CDR3 is 13 amino acids long. Germline V lookup: CDR1 SGHRS, CDR2 YFSETQ. CDR3 region: CASSLDRDTEAFF. The CDR3 DNA follows: TGCGCCAGCAGCTTGGACAGGGACACTGAAGCTTTCTTT.

The V and J genes are TRBV9 and TRBJ2-2; 11 bases are a match to TRBD1. The CDR3 is 16 residues long. CDR1 SGDLS and CDR2 YYNGEE come from the germline V gene. J was trimmed by 6 bases and V by 3 bases; bases with no gene match: 7. The CDR3 DNA reads as TGTGCCAGCAGCGGACGGACAGGGGGCCTCGCCGGGGAGCTGTTTTTT. Its protein is CASSGRTGGLAGELFF.

V and J are TRBV5-1 and TRBJ2-7; 9 nucleotides align to TRBD2. The CDR3 spans 16 residues. CDR1 is SGHRS and CDR2 is YFSETQ in the germline V gene. V dropped 2 bases and J dropped 1; count of bases not matched to a gene: 7. CDR3 sequence: CASSFGYSGGSYEQYF. CDR3 coding DNA: TGCGCCAGCAGCTTCGGATACAGCGGGGGGTCCTACGAGCAGTACTTC. Full variable domain (remainder filled in from reference TRBV5-1 and TRBJ2-7): KAGVTQTPRYLIKTRGQQVTLSCSPISGHRSVSWYQQTPGQGLQFLFEYFSETQRNKGNFPGRFSGRQFSNSRSEMNVSTLELGDSALYLCASSFGYSGGSYEQYFGPGTRLTVT.

CDR3 DNA sequence: TGTGCCAGCAGTGACCCCAGGGCGGCCAACTATGGCTACACCTTC. Its protein is CASSDPRAANYGYTF. V and J are TRBV6-1 and TRBJ1-2, with D tentatively TRBD1 (5 bases). V was clipped by 3 bases and J by 2 bases, with 13 bases between them. The length of the CDR3 is 15 residues. CDR1 is MNHNS and CDR2 is SASEGT in the germline V gene.

The V call is TRBV14, the J call TRBJ2-7, with 9 bases that match TRBD1. The germline gives CDR1 SGHDN, CDR2 FVKESK. V gave up 4 bases and J gave up 6 bases; unmatched junction bases: 10. The CDR3 is made up of 15 amino acids. CDR3 in DNA: TGTGCCAGCAGCCTACAGGACAGGGGAATGTCCGAGCAGTACTTC. Translating gives CASSLQDRGMSEQYF. Together with reference TRBV14 and TRBJ2-7, the CDR3 gives the full variable domain: EAGVTQFPSHSVIEKGQTVTLRCDPISGHDNLYWYRRVMGKEIKFLLHFVKESKQDESGMPNNRFLAERTGGTYSTLKVQPAELEDSGVYFCASSLQDRGMSEQYFGPGTRLTVT.

This clone occurred once. The CDR3 nucleotides are TGTGCCAGCAGCTTGACCCAAACAGGGGAAAAACTGTTTTTT. Its protein product is CASSLTQTGEKLFF. The chain combines TRBV5-5 with TRBJ1-4, with D perhaps TRBD1 (6 bases). Germline CDR1 SGHKS, CDR2 YYEKEE (reference sequence). CDR3 length equals 14 residues. V lost 1 base to trimming and J lost 8 bases, with 12 bases between them.

V gene TRBV7-6 combines with J gene TRBJ2-1; the match to TRBD2 covers 9 bases. Germline CDR1 reads SGHVS; CDR2 reads FNYEAQ. The CDR3 is 16 residues long. J was trimmed by 7 bases and V by 0 bases; bases with no gene match: 7. The CDR3 DNA is TGTGCCAGCAGCTTAGCGCAAGCGGGGGGCCATAATGAGCAGTTCTTC. Translation: CASSLAQAGGHNEQFF.

In nucleotides, the CDR3 is TGTGCCAGCAGGGGAGGCGCAGGGGGCTTTAATCAGCCCCAGCATTTT. Translated, it gives CASRGGAGGFNQPQHF. The V gene is TRBV2, the J gene TRBJ1-5; 8 bases align to TRBD1. The CDR3 length is 16 residues. V trimming: 6 bases; J trimming: 4 bases; junction bases outside the gene matches: 11. The germline V gene encodes CDR1 SNHLY and CDR2 FYNNEI.

The V and J genes are TRBV7-9 and TRBJ2-5, with 7 bases aligning to TRBD2. V was pared by 1 base and J by 4 bases, with 6 bases of the junction left unmatched. Germline V CDR1 and CDR2: SEHNR, FQNEAQ (reference sequence). The CDR3 is 15 amino acids. DNA for the CDR3: TGTGCCAGCAGCTTAGGGACTAGTGCTTCAGAGACCCAGTACTTC. Protein: CASSLGTSASETQYF.

V usage is TRBV4-3 and J usage is TRBJ2-5, with D maybe TRBD2 (6 bases). Germline assignment: CDR1 LGHNA and CDR2 YSLEER. This CDR3 is 15 amino acids long. Trimming took off 0 bases at V and 4 bases at J, with 12 bases between the two ends. The CDR3 spells CASSQDKLASETQYF. CDR3 sequence (DNA): TGCGCCAGCAGCCAAGACAAACTAGCTTCAGAGACCCAGTACTTC.

This sequence joins TRBV15 and TRBJ2-3; D call uncertain. Between the trimmed V and J ends, which lost 3 bases and 0 bases, there was a span of 10 bases. The CDR3 is 15 amino acids. Germline V lookup: CDR1 LNHNV, CDR2 YYDKDF (reference sequence). The CDR3 nucleotides read TGTGCCACCAGCAGGCAGGATAGTAGCACAGATACGCAGTATTTT. It specifies CATSRQDSSTDTQYF. Based on the CDR3 plus reference TRBV15 and TRBJ2-3, the full variable domain is DAMVIQNPRYQVTQFGKPVTLSCSQTLNHNVMYWYQQKSSQAPKLLFHYYDKDFNNEADTPDNFQSRRPNTSFCFLDIRSPGLGDTAMYLCATSRQDSSTDTQYFGPGTRLTVL.

The chain employs TRBV11-3 and TRBJ2-5; the D gene is possibly TRBD1 (5 bases). V gave up 0 bases and J gave up 3 bases, with 11 bases separating them. The germline V gene has CDR1 SGHNT and CDR2 YENEEA. The CDR3 has 15 amino acids. Here the CDR3 DNA reads TGTGCCAGCAGCTTAGATGGTCCAGGGAAAGAGACCCAGTACTTC. Protein: CASSLDGPGKETQYF.

V is TRBV28 and J is TRBJ1-2; possible D gene TRBD1, 6 bases. The CDR3 has 16 residues. CDR1 and CDR2 (germline): MDHEN, SYDVKM. Trimming cost V 5 bases and J 4 bases, with 20 bases left between them. The CDR3 bases are TGTGCCAGCAGTCTCGACCTCTCGGGAGGGGGCTATGGCTACACCTTC. Protein sequence: CASSLDLSGGGYGYTF.

The J gene is TRBJ1-6, the V gene TRBV28; TRBD1 matches 8 bases. The germline V gene encodes CDR1 MDHEN and CDR2 SYDVKM. Germline trimming cut 4 bases from V and 5 bases from J; bases unmatched to any gene: 7. The CDR3 length is 16 residues. CDR3 in DNA: TGTGCCAGCAGTTGGGGGTTACAGGGGGATAATTCACCCCTCCACTTT. Translation gives CASSWGLQGDNSPLHF.

The chain couples TRBV18 to TRBJ1-1, with TRBD1 matching over 8 bases. Germline CDR1 reads KGHSH; CDR2 reads LQKENI. The CDR3 extends over 18 amino acids. Unmatched junction bases numbered 16, after V lost 1 base and J lost 6 bases. Here the CDR3 reads CASSPRDRGDYQKAEAFF. The CDR3 DNA follows: TGTGCCAGCTCACCACGCGACAGGGGAGATTACCAAAAAGCTGAAGCTTTCTTT.

This chain links TRBV30 with TRBJ2-7; tentative D call: TRBD2 (5 bases). V was clipped by 4 bases and J by 7 bases, with 11 bases between them. Germline CDR1 is GTSNPN and CDR2 is SVGIG (reference sequence). CDR3 size: 11 residues. The DNA of the CDR3 is TGTGCCTGGACCGGGGTTGGAGAGCAGTACTTC. This codes for CAWTGVGEQYF.

The chain is built from TRBV18 and TRBJ1-5; D possibly corresponds to TRBD1 (5 bases). The germline CDR1 and CDR2 sequences are KGHSH and LQKENI. CDR3 size: 16 residues. V lost 0 bases, J lost 0 bases, and 9 bases lay in between. CDR3 DNA: TGTGCCAGCTCACCACCTGGGGGGATTAGCAATCAGCCCCAGCATTTT. This encodes CASSPPGGISNQPQHF.

This clone was found a few times. The chain has TRBV29-1 and TRBJ1-2; D not resolved. The CDR3 is made up of 9 amino acids. Germline V lookup: CDR1 SQVTM, CDR2 ANQGSEA. Trimming stripped 6 bases from V and 14 bases from J, with 13 bases between. CDR3 DNA: TGCAGCGTCGCCTCTTGGACTACCTTC. It translates to CSVASWTTF.

The rearrangement joins TRBV5-6 to TRBJ1-4; 9 nucleotides align to TRBD1. Germline CDR1 and CDR2: SGHDT and YYEEEE. The J segment lost 6 bases and the V segment lost 2 bases, leaving 5 bases of the junction unmatched. The CDR3 length is 15 residues. The CDR3 loop is CASSFYRGRDEKLFF. As DNA, the CDR3 is TGTGCCAGCAGCTTCTACAGGGGGCGGGATGAAAAACTGTTTTTT.

The chain has TRBV6-5 and TRBJ1-1; D is perhaps TRBD1 (5 bases). Germline CDR1 MNHEY, CDR2 SVGAGI. The CDR3 runs to 13 residues. V was cut by 0 bases and J by 6 bases, with 8 bases left in between. Here the CDR3 DNA reads TGTGCCAGCAGTTACTCCCGGGGGGCTGAAGCTTTCTTT. Encoded protein: CASSYSRGAEAFF.